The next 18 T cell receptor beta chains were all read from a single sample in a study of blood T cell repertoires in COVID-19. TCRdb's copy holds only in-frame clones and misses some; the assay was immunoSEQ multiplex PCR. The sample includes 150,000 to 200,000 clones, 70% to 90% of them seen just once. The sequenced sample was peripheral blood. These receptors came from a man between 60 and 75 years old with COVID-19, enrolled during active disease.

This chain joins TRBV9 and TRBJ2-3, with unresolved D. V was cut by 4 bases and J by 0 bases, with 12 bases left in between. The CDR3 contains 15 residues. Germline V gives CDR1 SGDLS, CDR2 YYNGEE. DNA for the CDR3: TGTGCCAGCAGCAACGTTCAGGCGAGCACAGATACGCAGTATTTT. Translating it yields CASSNVQASTDTQYF.

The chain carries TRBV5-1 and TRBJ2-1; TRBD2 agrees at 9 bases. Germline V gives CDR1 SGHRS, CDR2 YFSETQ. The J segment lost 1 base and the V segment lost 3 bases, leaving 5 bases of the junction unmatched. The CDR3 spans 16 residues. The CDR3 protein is CASSSTTSGSYNEQFF. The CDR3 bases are TGCGCCAGCAGCTCCACTACTAGCGGGTCCTACAATGAGCAGTTCTTC.

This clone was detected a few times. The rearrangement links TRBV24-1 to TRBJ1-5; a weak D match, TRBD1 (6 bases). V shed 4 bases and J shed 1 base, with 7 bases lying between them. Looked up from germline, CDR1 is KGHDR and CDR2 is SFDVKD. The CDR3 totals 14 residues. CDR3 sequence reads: CATSETGSNQPQHF. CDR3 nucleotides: TGTGCCACCAGTGAAACAGGGAGCAATCAGCCCCAGCATTTT.

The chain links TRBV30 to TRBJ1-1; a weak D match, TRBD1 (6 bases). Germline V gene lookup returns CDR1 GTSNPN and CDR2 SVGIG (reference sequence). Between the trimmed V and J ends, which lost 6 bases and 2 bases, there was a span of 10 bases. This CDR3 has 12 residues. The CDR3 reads CACPGHNTEAFF. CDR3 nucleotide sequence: TGTGCCTGCCCGGGACACAACACTGAAGCTTTCTTT.

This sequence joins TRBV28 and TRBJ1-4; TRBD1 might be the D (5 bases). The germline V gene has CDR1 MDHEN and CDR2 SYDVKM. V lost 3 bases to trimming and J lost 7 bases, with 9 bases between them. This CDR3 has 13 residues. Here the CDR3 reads CASSLEGVEKLFF. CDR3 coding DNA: TGTGCCAGCAGTTTGGAAGGGGTTGAAAAACTGTTTTTT.

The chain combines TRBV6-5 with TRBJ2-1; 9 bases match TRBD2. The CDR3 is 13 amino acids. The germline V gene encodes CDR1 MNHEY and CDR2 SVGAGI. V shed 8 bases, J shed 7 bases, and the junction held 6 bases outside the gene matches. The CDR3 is CASSRSGRNEQFF. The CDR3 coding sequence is TGTGCCAGCTCGCGTAGCGGGAGAAATGAGCAGTTCTTC.

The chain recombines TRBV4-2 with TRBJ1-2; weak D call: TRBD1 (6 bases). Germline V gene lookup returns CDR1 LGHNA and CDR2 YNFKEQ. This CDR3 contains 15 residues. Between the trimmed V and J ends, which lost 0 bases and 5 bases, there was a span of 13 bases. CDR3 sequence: CASSQDQDRKYGYTF. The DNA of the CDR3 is TGTGCCAGCAGCCAAGATCAGGACAGAAAGTATGGCTACACCTTC.

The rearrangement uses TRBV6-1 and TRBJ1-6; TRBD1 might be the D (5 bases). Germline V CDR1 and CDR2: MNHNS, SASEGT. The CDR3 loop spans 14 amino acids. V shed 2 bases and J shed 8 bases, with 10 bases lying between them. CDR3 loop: CASSEHGGDSPLHF. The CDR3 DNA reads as TGTGCCAGCAGTGAACACGGGGGTGATTCACCCCTCCACTTT.

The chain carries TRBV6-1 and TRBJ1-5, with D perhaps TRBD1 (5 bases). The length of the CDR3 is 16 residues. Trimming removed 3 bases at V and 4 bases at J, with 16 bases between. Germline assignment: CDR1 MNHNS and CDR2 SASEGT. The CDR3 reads CASSDHDGRANQPQHF. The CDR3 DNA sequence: TGTGCCAGCAGTGACCATGATGGCAGGGCAAATCAGCCCCAGCATTTT.

The CDR3 DNA is TGTGCCAGCAGCTTTTCTAGCGGGAGGGGCACAGATACGCAGTATTTT. Translation: CASSFSSGRGTDTQYF. The rearrangement joins TRBV11-3 to TRBJ2-3, with 12 positions matching TRBD2. Germline lookup yields CDR1 SGHNT and CDR2 YENEEA. The CDR3 extends over 16 amino acids. The V gene end was trimmed by 3 bases and the J gene end by 1 base; junction bases not matched to a gene: 2.

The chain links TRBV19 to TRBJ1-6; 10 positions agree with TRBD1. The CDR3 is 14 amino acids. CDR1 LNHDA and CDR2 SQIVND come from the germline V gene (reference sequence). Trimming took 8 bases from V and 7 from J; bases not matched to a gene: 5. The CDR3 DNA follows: TGTGCCAGTGACAGGGGGCAATGGAATTCACCCCTCCACTTT. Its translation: CASDRGQWNSPLHF.

The CDR3 bases are TGTGCCAGCATTGCTGGACAACCCTATGGCTACACCTTC. Its protein is CASIAGQPYGYTF. The chain has TRBV2 and TRBJ1-2; a possible D gene is TRBD1 (5 bases). Trimming shortened V by 7 bases and J by 4 bases, and 13 bases separated the two germline ends. The CDR3 loop spans 13 amino acids. CDR1 SNHLY and CDR2 FYNNEI come from the germline V gene.

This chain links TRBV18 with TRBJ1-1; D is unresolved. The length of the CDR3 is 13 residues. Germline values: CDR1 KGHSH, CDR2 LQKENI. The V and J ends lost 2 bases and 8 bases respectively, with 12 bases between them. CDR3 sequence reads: CASSPRSGVEAFF. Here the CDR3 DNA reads TGTGCCAGCTCACCAAGGTCAGGTGTCGAAGCTTTCTTT.

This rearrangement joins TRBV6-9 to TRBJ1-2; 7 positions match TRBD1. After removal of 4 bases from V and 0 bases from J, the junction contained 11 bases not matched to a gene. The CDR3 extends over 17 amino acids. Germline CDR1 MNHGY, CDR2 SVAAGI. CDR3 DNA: TGTGCCAGCAGTTGGTGGGACAGAGAACCAGCTAACTATGGCTACACCTTC. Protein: CASSWWDREPANYGYTF.

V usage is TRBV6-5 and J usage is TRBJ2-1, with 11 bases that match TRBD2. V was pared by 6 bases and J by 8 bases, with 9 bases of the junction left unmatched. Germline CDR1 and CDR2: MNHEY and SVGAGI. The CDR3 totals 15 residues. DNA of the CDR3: TGTGCCAGCAGCTATAGCGGGAGGGCCTTCCATGAGCAGTTCTTC. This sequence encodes CASSYSGRAFHEQFF.

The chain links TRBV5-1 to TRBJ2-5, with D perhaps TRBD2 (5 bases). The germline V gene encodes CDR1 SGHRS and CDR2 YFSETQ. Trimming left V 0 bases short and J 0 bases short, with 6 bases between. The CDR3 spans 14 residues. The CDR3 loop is CASSLGGNQETQYF. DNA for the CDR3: TGCGCCAGCAGCTTGGGAGGGAACCAAGAGACCCAGTACTTC.

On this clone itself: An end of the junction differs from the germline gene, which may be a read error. CDR3 in amino acids: CASIEGTGNSPLHF. In DNA form, the CDR3 reads TGTGCCAGCATTGAAGGGACAGGGAACTCACCCCTCCACTTT. The J gene is TRBJ1-6, the V gene TRBV6-1; 9 bases align to TRBD1. The CDR3 totals 14 residues. Germline loops: CDR1 MNHNS, CDR2 SASEGT.

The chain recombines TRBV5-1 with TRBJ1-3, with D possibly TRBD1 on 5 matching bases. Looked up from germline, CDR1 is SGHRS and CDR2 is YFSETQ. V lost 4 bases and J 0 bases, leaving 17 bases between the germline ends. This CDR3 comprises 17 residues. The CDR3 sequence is CASSLSGTPSSGNTIYF. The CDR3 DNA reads TGCGCCAGCAGCCTCTCCGGGACTCCGAGCTCTGGAAACACCATATATTTT.